This T cell receptor beta chain came from a study of Ad26.COV2.S vaccination and SARS-CoV-2 variants. For the study at large: Recipients of Ad26.COV2.S got it intramuscularly, once or twice 56 days apart.

Treatment: 19 received Ad26.COV2.S at low or high dose, single or two shots; about 5 received placebo; per-sample allocation not given. Sampling was done on day 63 after the first vaccine or placebo injection. Clones were read by immunoSEQ multiplex PCR, and TCRdb kept only the in-frame ones, dropping some. The profile covers about 680,000 clones, with about 89% appearing a single time and roughly 1.5% taken by the ten largest. The clonotype originates from a person aged 18 to 59 who received the Ad26.COV2.S COVID-19 vaccine or a placebo. This specimen consisted of peripheral blood, obtained in a trial of Ad26.COV2.S vaccine versus placebo.

In nucleotides, the CDR3 is TGTGCCAGCAGTTATCGGCGGGGGGAGAACACCGGGGAGCTGTTTTTT. It codes for CASSYRRGENTGELFF. The gene calls are TRBV27 and TRBJ2-2, with 8 bases fitting TRBD2. The length of the CDR3 is 16 residues. The V gene end was trimmed by 4 bases and the J gene end by 1 base; junction bases not matched to a gene: 5. Looked up from germline, CDR1 is MNHEY and CDR2 is SMNVEV (reference sequence).